One sample yielded the 5 T cell receptor beta chains listed below, sequenced in a study of identical twins. Using its own MiXCR run on the 5' RACE reads, TCRdb lists one record per CDR3 protein. The table shows 470,000 or so distinct CDR3 sequences, with 20% to 25% occurring only once. These data also featured in a second study, about T cells expressing NK-cell markers.

Sequencing was done on a sample of CD4+ T cells sorted from blood. These receptors came from a woman between 18 and 29 years old in good health.

The chain uses TRBV7-2 and TRBJ2-7, with D uncertain. Trimming stripped 5 bases from V and 1 base from J, with 15 bases between. The CDR3 totals 15 residues. Germline loops: CDR1 SGHTA, CDR2 FQGNSA. CDR3: CASSQRLGGSYEQYF. The CDR3 nucleotides read TGTGCCAGCAGCCAGAGACTGGGCGGATCCTACGAGCAGTACTTC.

This clonotype turned up a few times. This chain connects TRBV9 to TRBJ2-1; 8 positions match TRBD1. Germline V gene sequence: CDR1 SGDLS, CDR2 YYNGEE. V lost 4 bases, J lost 2 bases, and 5 bases stayed unmatched. This CDR3 contains 15 residues. Written as DNA, the CDR3 is TGTGCCAGCAGCCCGGGACAGGCTACCTACAATGAGCAGTTCTTC. Translated, it gives CASSPGQATYNEQFF.

The sample holds a few counts of this clonotype. The gene calls are TRBV12-3 or TRBV12-4 and TRBJ2-3; no definite D call. V was shortened by 5 bases and J by 7 bases, with 10 bases between the two germline ends. This CDR3 region has 12 residues. CDR3 sequence reads: CASSPKSHTQYF. CDR3 in DNA: TGTGCCAGCAGTCCCAAATCCCATACGCAGTATTTT.

The rearrangement links TRBV19 to TRBJ2-3; TRBD2 might be the D (5 bases). This CDR3 has 13 amino acids. From germline, CDR1 is LNHDA and CDR2 SQIVND (reference sequence). Trimming pared 3 bases from V and 5 bases from J, leaving 9 bases between. CDR3 nucleotides: TGTGCCAGTAGTATTGCAGCGGAAGATACGCAGTATTTT. Translation: CASSIAAEDTQYF.

This clonotype was counted between two and nine times. The rearrangement joins TRBV4-1 to TRBJ2-1; TRBD2 agrees at 8 bases. V was pared by 6 bases and J by 6 bases, with 7 bases of the junction left unmatched. Per germline, CDR1 MGHRA and CDR2 YSYEKL. This CDR3 is built from 14 residues. The CDR3 protein is CASRGASGRNEQFF. DNA for the CDR3: TGCGCCAGCAGAGGGGCTAGCGGGCGCAATGAGCAGTTCTTC.